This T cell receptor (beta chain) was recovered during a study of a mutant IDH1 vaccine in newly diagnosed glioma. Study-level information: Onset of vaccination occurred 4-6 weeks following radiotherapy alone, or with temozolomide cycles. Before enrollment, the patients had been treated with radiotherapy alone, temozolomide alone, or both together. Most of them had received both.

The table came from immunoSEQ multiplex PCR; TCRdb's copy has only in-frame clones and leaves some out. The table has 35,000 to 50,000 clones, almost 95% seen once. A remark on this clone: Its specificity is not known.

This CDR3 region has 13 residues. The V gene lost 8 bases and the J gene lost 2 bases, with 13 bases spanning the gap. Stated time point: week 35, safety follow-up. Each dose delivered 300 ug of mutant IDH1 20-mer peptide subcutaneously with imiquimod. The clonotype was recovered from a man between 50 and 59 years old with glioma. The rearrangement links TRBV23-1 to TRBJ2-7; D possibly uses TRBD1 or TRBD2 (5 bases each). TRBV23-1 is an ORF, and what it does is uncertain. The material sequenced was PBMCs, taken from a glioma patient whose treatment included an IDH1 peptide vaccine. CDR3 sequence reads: CASPGPIPYEQYF. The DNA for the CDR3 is TGCGCCAGCCCGGGACCGATCCCCTACGAGCAGTACTTC.